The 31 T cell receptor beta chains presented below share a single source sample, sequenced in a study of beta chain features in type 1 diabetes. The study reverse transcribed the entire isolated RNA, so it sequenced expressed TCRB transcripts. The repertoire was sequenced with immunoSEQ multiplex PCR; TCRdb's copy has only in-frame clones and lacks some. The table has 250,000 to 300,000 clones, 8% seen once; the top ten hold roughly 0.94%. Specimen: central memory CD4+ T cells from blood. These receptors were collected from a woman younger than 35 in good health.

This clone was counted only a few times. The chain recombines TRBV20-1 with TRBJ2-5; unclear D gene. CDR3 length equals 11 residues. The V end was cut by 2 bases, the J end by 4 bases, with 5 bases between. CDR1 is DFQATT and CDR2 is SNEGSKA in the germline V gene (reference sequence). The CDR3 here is CSARRAETQYF. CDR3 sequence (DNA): TGCAGTGCTAGACGGGCAGAGACCCAGTACTTC.

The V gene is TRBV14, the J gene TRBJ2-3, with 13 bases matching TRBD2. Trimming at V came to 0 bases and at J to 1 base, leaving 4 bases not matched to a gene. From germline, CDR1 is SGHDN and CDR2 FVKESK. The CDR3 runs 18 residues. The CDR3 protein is CASSQDHGTSGGTDTQYF. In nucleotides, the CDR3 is TGTGCCAGCAGCCAAGATCATGGGACTAGCGGGGGCACAGATACGCAGTATTTT.

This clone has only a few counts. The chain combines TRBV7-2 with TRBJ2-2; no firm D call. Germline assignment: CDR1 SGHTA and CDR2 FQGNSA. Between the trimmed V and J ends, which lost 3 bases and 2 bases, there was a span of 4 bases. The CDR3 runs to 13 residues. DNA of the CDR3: TGTGCCAGCAGCTTCGGTAACACCGGGGAGCTGTTTTTT. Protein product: CASSFGNTGELFF.

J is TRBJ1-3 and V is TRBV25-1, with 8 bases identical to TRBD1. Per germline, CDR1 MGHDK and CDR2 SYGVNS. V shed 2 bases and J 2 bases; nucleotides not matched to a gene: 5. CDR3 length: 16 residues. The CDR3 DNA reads TGTGCCAGCAGTGAAAGTCGGACAGGGACTGGAAACACCATATATTTT. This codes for CASSESRTGTGNTIYF. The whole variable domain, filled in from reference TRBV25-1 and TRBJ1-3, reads EADIYQTPRYLVIGTGKKITLECSQTMGHDKMYWYQQDPGMELHLIHYSYGVNSTEKGDLSSESTVSRIRTEHFPLTLESARPSHTSQYLCASSESRTGTGNTIYFGEGSWLTVV.

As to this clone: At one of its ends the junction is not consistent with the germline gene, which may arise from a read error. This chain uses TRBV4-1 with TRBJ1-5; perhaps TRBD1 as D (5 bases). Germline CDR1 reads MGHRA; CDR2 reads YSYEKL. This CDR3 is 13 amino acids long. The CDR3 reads CASSLEGTQPQHF. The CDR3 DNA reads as TGTGCCAGCAGCCTGGAAGGGACTCAGCCCCAGCATTTT.

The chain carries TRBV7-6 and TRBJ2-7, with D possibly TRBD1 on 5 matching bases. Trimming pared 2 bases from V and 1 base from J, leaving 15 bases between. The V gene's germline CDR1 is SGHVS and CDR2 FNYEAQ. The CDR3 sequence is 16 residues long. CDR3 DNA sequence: TGTGCCAGCAGCTTATATCCCCAGGGAAGATCCTACGAGCAGTACTTC. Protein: CASSLYPQGRSYEQYF.

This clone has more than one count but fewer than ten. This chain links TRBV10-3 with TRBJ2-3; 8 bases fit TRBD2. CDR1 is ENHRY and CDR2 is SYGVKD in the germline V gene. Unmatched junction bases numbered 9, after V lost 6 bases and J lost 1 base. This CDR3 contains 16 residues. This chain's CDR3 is CAISFSGSGGTDTQYF. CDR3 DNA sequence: TGTGCCATCAGCTTCAGCGGGAGCGGTGGCACAGATACGCAGTATTTT.

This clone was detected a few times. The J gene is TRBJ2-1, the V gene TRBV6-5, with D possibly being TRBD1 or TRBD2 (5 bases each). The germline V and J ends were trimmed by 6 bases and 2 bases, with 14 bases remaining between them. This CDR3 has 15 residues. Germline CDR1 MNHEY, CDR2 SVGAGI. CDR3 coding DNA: TGTGCCAGCAGGGGGGAGCAGGGCGCCTACAATGAGCAGTTCTTC. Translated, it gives CASRGEQGAYNEQFF.

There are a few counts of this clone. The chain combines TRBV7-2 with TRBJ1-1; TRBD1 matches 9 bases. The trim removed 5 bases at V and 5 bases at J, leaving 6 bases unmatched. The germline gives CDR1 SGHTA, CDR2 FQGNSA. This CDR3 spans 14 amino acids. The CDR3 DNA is TGTGCCAGCAGCCCGACAGGGGGGAGGACTGAAGCTTTCTTT. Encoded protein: CASSPTGGRTEAFF.

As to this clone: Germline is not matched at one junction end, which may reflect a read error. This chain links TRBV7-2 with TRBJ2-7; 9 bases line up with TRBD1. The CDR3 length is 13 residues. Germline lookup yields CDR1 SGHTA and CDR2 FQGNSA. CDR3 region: CASSRDRELGLFF. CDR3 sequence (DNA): TGTGCCAGCAGCCGGGACAGGGAATTAGGATTATTCTTC.

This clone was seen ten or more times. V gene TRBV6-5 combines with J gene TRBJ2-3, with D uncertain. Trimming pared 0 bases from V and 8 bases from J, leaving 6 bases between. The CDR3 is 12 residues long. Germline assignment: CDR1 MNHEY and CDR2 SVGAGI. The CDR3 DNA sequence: TGTGCCAGCAGTTACTCCGACGGTACGCAGTATTTT. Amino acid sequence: CASSYSDGTQYF.

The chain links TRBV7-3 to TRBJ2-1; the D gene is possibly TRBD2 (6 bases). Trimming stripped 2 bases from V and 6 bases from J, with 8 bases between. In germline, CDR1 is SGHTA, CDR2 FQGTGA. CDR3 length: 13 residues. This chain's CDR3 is CASSLGGINEQFF. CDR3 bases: TGTGCCAGCAGCTTAGGGGGGATCAATGAGCAGTTCTTC.

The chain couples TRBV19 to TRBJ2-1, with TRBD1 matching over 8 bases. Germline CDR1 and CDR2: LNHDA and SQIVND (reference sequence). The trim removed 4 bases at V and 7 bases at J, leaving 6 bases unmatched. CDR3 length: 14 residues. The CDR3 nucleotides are TGTGCCAGTAGTAACCAGGGGGCTAGGAATGAGCAGTTCTTC. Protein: CASSNQGARNEQFF.

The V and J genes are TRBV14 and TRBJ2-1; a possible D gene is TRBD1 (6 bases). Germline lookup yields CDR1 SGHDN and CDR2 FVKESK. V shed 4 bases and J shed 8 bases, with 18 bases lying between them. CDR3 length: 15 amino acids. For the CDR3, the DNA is TGTGCCAGCAGCCTCAAAGACAGGCCTCGGGATGAGCAGTTCTTC. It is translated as CASSLKDRPRDEQFF.

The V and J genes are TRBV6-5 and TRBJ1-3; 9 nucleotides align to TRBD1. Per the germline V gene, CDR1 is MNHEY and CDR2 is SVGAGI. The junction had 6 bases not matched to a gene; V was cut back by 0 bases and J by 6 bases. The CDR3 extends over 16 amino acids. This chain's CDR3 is CASSYSRDREVNTIYF. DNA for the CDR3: TGTGCCAGCAGTTACTCCCGGGACAGGGAGGTAAACACCATATATTTT.

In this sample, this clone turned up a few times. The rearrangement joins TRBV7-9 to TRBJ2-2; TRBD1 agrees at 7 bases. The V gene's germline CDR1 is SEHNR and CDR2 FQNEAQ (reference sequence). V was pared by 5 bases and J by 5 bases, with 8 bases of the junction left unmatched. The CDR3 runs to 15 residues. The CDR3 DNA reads TGTGCCAGCAGCACCCGACAGGGAATAACCGGGGAGCTGTTTTTT. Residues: CASSTRQGITGELFF.

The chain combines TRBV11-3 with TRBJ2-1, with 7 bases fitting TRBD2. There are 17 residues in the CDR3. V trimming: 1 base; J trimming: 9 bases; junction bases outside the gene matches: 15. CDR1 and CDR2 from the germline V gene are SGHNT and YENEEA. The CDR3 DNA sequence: TGTGCCAGCAGCTTAGTACCTAGCGGAGTGGCGGGTAGTGAGCAGTTCTTC. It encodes CASSLVPSGVAGSEQFF.

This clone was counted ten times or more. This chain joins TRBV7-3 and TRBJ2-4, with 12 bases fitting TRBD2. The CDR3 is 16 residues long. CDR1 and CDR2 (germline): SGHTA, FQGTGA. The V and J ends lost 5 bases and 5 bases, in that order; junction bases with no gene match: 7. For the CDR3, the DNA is TGTGCCAGCAGCGAGACTAGCGGGAGTGGCCAAAACATTCAGTACTTC. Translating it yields CASSETSGSGQNIQYF.

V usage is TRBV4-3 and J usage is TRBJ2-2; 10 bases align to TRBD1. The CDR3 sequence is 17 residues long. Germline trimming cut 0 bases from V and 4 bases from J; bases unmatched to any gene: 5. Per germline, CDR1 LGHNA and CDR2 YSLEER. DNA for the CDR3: TGCGCCAGCAGCCAAGAGACAGGACAGGGGGTCACCGGGGAGCTGTTTTTT. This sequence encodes CASSQETGQGVTGELFF.

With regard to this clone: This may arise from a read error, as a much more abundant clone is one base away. DNA for the CDR3: TGTGCCAGCAGTTCCACAGATACGCAGTATTTT. Translating gives CASSSTDTQYF. The chain has TRBV7-6 and TRBJ2-3; no reliable D call. Germline V gene data show CDR1 as SGHVS and CDR2 as FNYEAQ. Trimming removed 6 bases from V and 2 bases from J, with 3 bases in between. This CDR3 region has 11 residues.

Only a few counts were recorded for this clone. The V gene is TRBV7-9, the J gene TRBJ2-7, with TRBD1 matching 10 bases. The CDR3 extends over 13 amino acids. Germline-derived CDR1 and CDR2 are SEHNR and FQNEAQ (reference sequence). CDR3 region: CASSLEGTGEVSV. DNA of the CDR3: TGTGCCAGCAGCTTAGAGGGGACAGGGGAAGTGTCCGTC.

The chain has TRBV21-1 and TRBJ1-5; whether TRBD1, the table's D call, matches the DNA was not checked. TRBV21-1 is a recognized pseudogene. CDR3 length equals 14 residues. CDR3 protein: CASSTQDRNQPQHF. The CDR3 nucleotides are TGTGCCAGCAGCACCCAAGACAGAAATCAGCCCCAGCATTTT.

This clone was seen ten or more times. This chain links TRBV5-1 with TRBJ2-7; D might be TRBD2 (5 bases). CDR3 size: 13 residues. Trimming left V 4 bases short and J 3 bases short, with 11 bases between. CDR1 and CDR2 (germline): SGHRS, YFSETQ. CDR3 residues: CASSAGPDYEQYF. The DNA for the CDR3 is TGCGCCAGCAGCGCGGGTCCAGACTACGAGCAGTACTTC.

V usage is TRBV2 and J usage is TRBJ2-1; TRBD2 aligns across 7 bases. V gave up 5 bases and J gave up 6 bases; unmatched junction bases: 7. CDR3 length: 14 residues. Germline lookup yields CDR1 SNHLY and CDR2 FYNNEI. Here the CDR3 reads CASSYSGGANEQFF. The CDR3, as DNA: TGTGCCAGCAGTTATTCGGGAGGAGCCAATGAGCAGTTCTTC. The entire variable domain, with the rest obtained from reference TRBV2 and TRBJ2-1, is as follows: EPEVTQTPSHQVTQMGQEVILRCVPISNHLYFYWYRQILGQKVEFLVSFYNNEISEKSEIFDDQFSVERPDGSNFTLKIRSTKLEDSAMYFCASSYSGGANEQFFGPGTRLTVL.

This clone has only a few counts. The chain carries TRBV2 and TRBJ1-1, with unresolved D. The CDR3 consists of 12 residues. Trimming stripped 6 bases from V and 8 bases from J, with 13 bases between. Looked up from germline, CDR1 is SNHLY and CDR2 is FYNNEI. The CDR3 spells CASSLGLGEAFF. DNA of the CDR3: TGTGCCAGCAGCTTGGGCTTAGGCGAAGCTTTCTTT.

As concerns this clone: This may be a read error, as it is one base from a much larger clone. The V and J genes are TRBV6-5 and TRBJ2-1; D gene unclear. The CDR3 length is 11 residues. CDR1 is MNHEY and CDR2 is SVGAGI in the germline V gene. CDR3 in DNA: TGCGCCAGCAGTGCTTACAATGAGCAGTTCTTC. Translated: CASSAYNEQFF.

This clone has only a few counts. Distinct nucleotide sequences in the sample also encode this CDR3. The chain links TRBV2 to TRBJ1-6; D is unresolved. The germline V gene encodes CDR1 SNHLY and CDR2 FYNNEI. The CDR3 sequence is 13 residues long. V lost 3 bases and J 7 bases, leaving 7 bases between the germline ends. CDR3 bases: TGTGCCAGCAGTGAGCCGTTAAATTCACCCCTCCACTTT. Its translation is CASSEPLNSPLHF.

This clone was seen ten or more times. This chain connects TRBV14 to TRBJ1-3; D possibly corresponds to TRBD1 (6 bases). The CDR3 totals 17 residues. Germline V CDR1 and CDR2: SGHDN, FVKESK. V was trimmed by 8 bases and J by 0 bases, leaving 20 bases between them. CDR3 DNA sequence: TGTGCCAGCGGCACAGGGTCGGGGACCATCTCTGGAAACACCATATATTTT. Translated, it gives CASGTGSGTISGNTIYF.

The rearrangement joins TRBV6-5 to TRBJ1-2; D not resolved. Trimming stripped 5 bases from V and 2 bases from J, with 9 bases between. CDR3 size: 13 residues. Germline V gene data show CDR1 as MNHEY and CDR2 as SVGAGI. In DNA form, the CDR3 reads TGTGCCAGCAGTACCAACGGAAACTATGGCTACACCTTC. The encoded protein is CASSTNGNYGYTF.

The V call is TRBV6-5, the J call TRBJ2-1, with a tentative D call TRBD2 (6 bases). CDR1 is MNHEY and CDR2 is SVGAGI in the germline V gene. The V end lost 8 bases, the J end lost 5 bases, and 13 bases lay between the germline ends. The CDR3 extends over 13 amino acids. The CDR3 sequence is CASVGTVNNEQFF. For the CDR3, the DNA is TGTGCCAGCGTGGGGACTGTAAACAATGAGCAGTTCTTC.

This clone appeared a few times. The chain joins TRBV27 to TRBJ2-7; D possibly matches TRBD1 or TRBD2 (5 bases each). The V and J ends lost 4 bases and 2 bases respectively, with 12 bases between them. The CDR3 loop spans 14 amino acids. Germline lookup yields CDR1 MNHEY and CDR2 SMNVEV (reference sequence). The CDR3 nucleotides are TGTGCCAGCAGTTCAACAGGAGGCCCCTACGAGCAGTACTTC. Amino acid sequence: CASSSTGGPYEQYF.